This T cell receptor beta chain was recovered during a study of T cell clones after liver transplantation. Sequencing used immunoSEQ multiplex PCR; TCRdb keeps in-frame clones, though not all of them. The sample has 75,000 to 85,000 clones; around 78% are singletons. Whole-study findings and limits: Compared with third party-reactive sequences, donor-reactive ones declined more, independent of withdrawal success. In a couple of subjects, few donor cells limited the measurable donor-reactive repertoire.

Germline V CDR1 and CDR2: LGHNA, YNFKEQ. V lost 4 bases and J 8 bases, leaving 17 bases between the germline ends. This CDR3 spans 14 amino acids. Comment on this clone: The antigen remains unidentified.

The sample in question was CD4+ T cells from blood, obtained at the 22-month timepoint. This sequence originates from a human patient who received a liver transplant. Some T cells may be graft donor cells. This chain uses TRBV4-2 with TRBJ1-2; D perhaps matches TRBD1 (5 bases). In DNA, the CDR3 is TGTGCCAGCAGCCCCATCTTGGGACCTGGCGGCTACACCTTC. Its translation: CASSPILGPGGYTF.